The 9 T cell receptor beta chains reported below all come from one sample, sequenced in a study of cytomegalovirus exposure and HLA in healthy donors. Primers for the PCR totalled 60 Vbeta and 13 Jbeta. Clones were sequenced by immunoSEQ multiplex PCR, and TCRdb holds only the in-frame ones, with some missing. The sample yields 100,000 to 150,000 clones, more than 15% seen once. The sample consisted of PBMCs. These receptor sequences come from a female donor in good health and CMV-seropositive.

This chain connects TRBV5-6 to TRBJ2-3; the match to TRBD1 covers 9 bases. This CDR3 comprises 14 residues. Trimming removed 0 bases from V and 4 bases from J; junction bases left unmatched: 0. Per germline, CDR1 SGHDT and CDR2 YYEEEE. The CDR3 reads CASSLGQGADTQYF. As DNA, the CDR3 is TGTGCCAGCAGCTTGGGACAGGGGGCAGATACGCAGTATTTT.

This clone has just a few counts. This chain links TRBV7-8 with TRBJ2-6, with D possibly being TRBD2 (6 bases). Trimming cost V 2 bases and J 0 bases, with 20 bases left between them. CDR3 length equals 20 residues. Germline V gene sequence: CDR1 SGHVS, CDR2 FQNEAQ. CDR3 nucleotides: TGTGCCAGCAGCTTAACCTGGGCGGGGTCTCAAGCCTCTGGGGCCAACGTCCTGACTTTC. Translation gives CASSLTWAGSQASGANVLTF.

The chain uses TRBV10-2 and TRBJ2-7; 9 nucleotides agree with TRBD1. The CDR3 runs 14 residues. The germline gives CDR1 WSHSY, CDR2 SAAADI. V lost 3 bases and J lost 5; bases outside the gene matches: 5. The CDR3 loop is CASSDLTGGDEQYF. The CDR3 DNA follows: TGCGCCAGCAGTGACCTTACAGGGGGCGACGAGCAGTACTTC.

The table lists this clone with a few counts. This chain joins TRBV29-1 and TRBJ2-2, with D perhaps TRBD2 (6 bases). The CDR3 is made up of 13 amino acids. The germline CDR1 and CDR2 sequences are SQVTM and ANQGSEA. Trimming took off 6 bases at V and 1 base at J, with 9 bases between the two ends. The CDR3 loop is CSVRDWNTGELFF. The CDR3 nucleotides read TGCAGCGTCCGGGACTGGAACACCGGGGAGCTGTTTTTT.

This rearrangement joins TRBV5-6 to TRBJ2-5; TRBD2 matches at 7 bases. After removal of 2 bases from V and 3 bases from J, the junction contained 7 bases not matched to a gene. The CDR3 sequence is 15 residues long. The V gene's germline CDR1 is SGHDT and CDR2 YYEEEE. The CDR3 DNA is TGTGCCAGCAGCTTCCCTAGGGCGGGGGAAGAGACCCAGTACTTC. It encodes CASSFPRAGEETQYF.

This clone came up a few times. V usage is TRBV19 and J usage is TRBJ2-7; tentative D call: TRBD1 (5 bases). The CDR3 sequence is 15 residues long. CDR1 is LNHDA and CDR2 is SQIVND in the germline V gene (reference sequence). Trimming took off 1 base at V and 2 bases at J, with 12 bases between the two ends. CDR3 sequence (DNA): TGTGCCAGTAGTATAGTAGGGGTACAAGCCTACGAGCAGTACTTC. Residues: CASSIVGVQAYEQYF. The entire variable domain, with the rest obtained from reference TRBV19 and TRBJ2-7, is as follows: DGGITQSPKYLFRKEGQNVTLSCEQNLNHDAMYWYRQDPGQGLRLIYYSQIVNDFQKGDIAEGYSVSREKKESFPLTVTSAQKNPTAFYLCASSIVGVQAYEQYFGPGTRLTVT.

This clone was seen only a few times. The chain has TRBV27 and TRBJ1-5, with D possibly being TRBD1 (6 bases). This CDR3 region has 12 residues. The germline V gene has CDR1 MNHEY and CDR2 SMNVEV (reference sequence). Trimming cost V 10 bases and J 4 bases, with 11 bases left between them. Here the CDR3 reads CATSQGNQPQHF. CDR3 DNA sequence: TGTGCCACCTCGCAGGGGAATCAGCCCCAGCATTTT.

The chain employs TRBV28 and TRBJ1-2; the D is unclear. Trimming stripped 7 bases from V and 8 bases from J, with 23 bases between. CDR3 length equals 15 residues. Germline V lookup: CDR1 MDHEN, CDR2 SYDVKM. The CDR3 nucleotides read TGTGCCAGCACCGAGAGGTTATTAGGGAGTAAAGGCTACACCTTC. This sequence encodes CASTERLLGSKGYTF.

J is TRBJ2-7 and V is TRBV12-5; D not certain. This CDR3 comprises 11 residues. Deletions cut 3 bases from V and 6 bases from J, with 6 bases between. Germline CDR1 and CDR2: LGHNT and FRNRAP. The CDR3 here is CASGFPLEQYF. As DNA, the CDR3 is TGTGCTAGTGGTTTCCCCCTCGAGCAGTACTTC.